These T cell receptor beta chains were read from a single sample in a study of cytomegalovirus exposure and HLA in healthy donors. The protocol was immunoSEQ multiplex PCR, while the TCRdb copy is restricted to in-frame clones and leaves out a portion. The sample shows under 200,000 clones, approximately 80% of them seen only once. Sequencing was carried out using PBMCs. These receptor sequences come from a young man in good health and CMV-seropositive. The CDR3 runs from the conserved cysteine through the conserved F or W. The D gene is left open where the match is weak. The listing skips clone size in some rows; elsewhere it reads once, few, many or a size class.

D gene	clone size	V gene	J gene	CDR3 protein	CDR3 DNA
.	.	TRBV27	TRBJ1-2	CASSLRGGYGYTF	TGTGCCAGCAGTCTCAGGGGTGGCTATGGCTACACCTTC
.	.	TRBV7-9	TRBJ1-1	CSSSLAVTEAFF	TGTTCCAGCAGCTTAGCCGTTACTGAAGCTTTCTTT
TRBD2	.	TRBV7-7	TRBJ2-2	CASSSESLAVNTGELFF	TGTGCCAGCAGCTCAGAGTCCCTAGCGGTGAACACCGGGGAGCTGTTTTTT
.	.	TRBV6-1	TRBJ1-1	CASGSSEAFF	TGTGCCAGCGGTTCGAGCGAAGCTTTCTTT
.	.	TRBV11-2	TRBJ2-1	CASSRREGDYNEQFF	TGTGCCAGCAGCCGCAGGGAAGGGGATTACAATGAGCAGTTCTTC
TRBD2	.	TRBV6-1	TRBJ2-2	CATTQRLAVTGELFF	TGTGCCACCACCCAGCGGCTAGCGGTCACCGGGGAGCTGTTTTTT
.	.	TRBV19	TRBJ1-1	CASKDAGSEAFF	TGTGCCAGTAAGGATGCAGGCAGTGAAGCTTTCTTT
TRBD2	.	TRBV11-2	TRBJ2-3	CASSSTSGRADTQYF	TGTGCCAGCAGCTCTACTAGCGGAAGGGCAGATACGCAGTATTTT
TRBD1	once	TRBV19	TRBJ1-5	CASSPGATGRQPQHF	TGTGCCAGTAGTCCCGGTGCGACAGGGCGTCAGCCCCAGCATTTT
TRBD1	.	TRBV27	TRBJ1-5	CASSRTGSNQPQHF	TGTGCCAGCAGTAGGACAGGGAGCAATCAGCCCCAGCATTTT
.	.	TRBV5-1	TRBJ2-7	CASSLEVTSSEQYF	TGCGCCAGCAGCTTGGAGGTGACATCCTCCGAGCAGTACTTC
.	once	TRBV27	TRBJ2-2	CASSGQGYTGELFF	TGTGCCAGCTCAGGTCAGGGTTACACCGGGGAGCTGTTTTTT
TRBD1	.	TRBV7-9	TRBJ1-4	CASSLTGTGDEKLFF	TGTGCCAGCAGCTTAACCGGGACAGGGGATGAAAAACTGTTTTTT
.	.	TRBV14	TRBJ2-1	CASSQGNSYNEQFF	TGTGCCAGCAGCCAAGGAAACAGCTACAATGAGCAGTTCTTC
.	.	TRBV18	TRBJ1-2	CASSPGTHLNYGYTF	TGTGCCAGCTCACCCGGGACACATCTCAACTATGGCTACACCTTC
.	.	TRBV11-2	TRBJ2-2	CASSLLGGTGELFF	TGTGCCAGCAGCTTGTTAGGGGGCACCGGGGAGCTGTTTTTT
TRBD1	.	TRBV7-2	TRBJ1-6	CASSILSDRGNSPLHF	TGTGCCAGCAGCATCTTGTCGGACAGGGGAAACTCACCCCTCCACTTT
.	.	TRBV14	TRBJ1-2	CASSQDSGPPINYGYTF	TGTGCCAGCAGCCAAGATAGCGGCCCTCCGATTAACTATGGCTACACCTTC
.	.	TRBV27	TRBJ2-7	CASSPTYEQYF	TGTGCCAGCAGCCCCACCTACGAGCAGTACTTC
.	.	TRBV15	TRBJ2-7	CATSRSEHYEQYF	TGTGCCACCAGCAGGAGCGAGCACTACGAGCAGTACTTC
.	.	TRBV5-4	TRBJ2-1	CASSFRAGRGNEQFF	TGTGCCAGCAGCTTTAGGGCAGGCCGGGGGAATGAGCAGTTCTTC
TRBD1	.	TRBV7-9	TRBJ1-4	CASSLTGGSEKLFF	TGTGCCAGCAGCTTAACAGGGGGGAGTGAAAAACTGTTTTTT
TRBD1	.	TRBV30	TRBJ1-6	CAWSLTGGNSPLHF	TGTGCCTGGAGTTTAACAGGGGGGAATTCACCCCTCCACTTT
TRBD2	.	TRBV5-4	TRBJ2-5	CASSFQSGGAETQYF	TGTGCCAGCAGCTTCCAGAGCGGGGGGGCCGAGACCCAGTACTTC
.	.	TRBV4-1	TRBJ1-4	CASSPGTLTGEKLFF	TGCGCCAGCAGCCCGGGTACGTTAACAGGGGAAAAACTGTTTTTT
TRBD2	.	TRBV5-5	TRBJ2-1	CASSHRDYYNEQFF	TGTGCCAGCAGCCACCGGGACTACTACAATGAGCAGTTCTTC
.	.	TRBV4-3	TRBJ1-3	CASSPSEGSGNTIYF	TGCGCCAGCAGCCCGTCCGAGGGATCTGGAAACACCATATATTTT
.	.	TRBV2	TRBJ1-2	CASRTRQNYGYTF	TGTGCCAGCAGGACTCGACAGAACTATGGCTACACCTTC
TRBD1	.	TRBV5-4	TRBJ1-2	CASSFQGATGYTF	TGTGCCAGCAGCTTCCAGGGGGCTACGGGCTACACCTTC
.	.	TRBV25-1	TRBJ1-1	CASSESVYTEAFF	TGTGCCAGCAGTGAATCGGTGTACACTGAAGCTTTCTTT
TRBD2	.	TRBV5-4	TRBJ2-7	CASSYKRGSSYEQYF	TGTGCCAGCAGCTACAAGCGGGGTTCCTCCTACGAGCAGTACTTC
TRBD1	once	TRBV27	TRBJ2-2	CASSRRQGGGELFF	TGTGCCAGCAGCCGAAGACAGGGCGGCGGGGAGCTGTTTTTT
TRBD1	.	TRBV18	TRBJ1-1	CASSTTGTGGTEAFF	TGTGCCAGCTCAACTACCGGGACAGGGGGCACTGAAGCTTTCTTT
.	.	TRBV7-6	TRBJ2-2	CASSSRGGANTGELFF	TGTGCCAGCAGCTCACGTGGAGGGGCTAACACCGGGGAGCTGTTTTTT
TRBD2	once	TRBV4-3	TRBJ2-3	CASSPRGGLDSGADTQYF	TGCGCCAGCAGCCCGCGGGGGGGCCTGGATTCGGGCGCAGATACGCAGTATTTT
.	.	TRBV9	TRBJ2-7	CASSVKDTYEQYF	TGTGCCAGCAGCGTAAAGGACACCTACGAGCAGTACTTC
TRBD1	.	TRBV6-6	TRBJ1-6	CASSSGTGDSPLHF	TGTGCCAGCAGCTCCGGGACAGGGGATTCACCCCTCCACTTT